Listed here is a single T cell receptor (beta chain). This clone was observed a few times. It has no known antigen specificity. Base qualities were left out, and no much larger clone turns up one base away. The library was obtained by the immunoSEQ multiplex PCR assay. TCRdb carries this immuneACCESS record with in-frame sequences only. Its versions omit some clonotypes, under half of them owing to an unresolved V gene in the studies checked, with the rest unexplained. The sample table shows approximately 97,000 clones, and 85% to 90% are seen once. 13% to 15% of the sample lies in the top ten. The entry originates in a study of control samples from healthy donors and cancer patients (TCRdb year 2020). Trimming costs V 3 bases and J 6 bases, and their ends lie 6 bases apart. The CDR3 contains 12 residues, cysteine and phenylalanine counted. Of all the DNA, just the CDR3 is kept, 36 bases in frame from base 1. The germline V gene (reference sequence) sets CDR1 to SEHNR and CDR2 to FQNEAQ.

The sequence was collected from a man aged 25 to 45 in good health. Recombination connected TRBV7-9 to TRBJ2-1; too little of a D gene remains to name it. The sample was blood. The nucleotides are TGTGCCAGCAGCTTGGGTGTCAATGAGCAGTTCTTC. Protein translation: CASSLGVNEQFF.